This T cell receptor (beta chain) was found in a study of cytomegalovirus exposure and HLA in healthy donors. Study-wide results and caveats: Earlier analysis found most TCR beta V segments productive about 87% or about 30% of the time.

This CDR3 region has 15 residues. The J segment lost 4 bases and the V segment lost 4 bases, leaving 11 bases of the junction unmatched. From germline, CDR1 is SGHNT and CDR2 YYREEE (reference sequence). The PCR was carried out with 60 Vbeta primers and 13 Jbeta primers. Data came from immunoSEQ multiplex PCR; TCRdb stores just in-frame clones and leaves some out. The sample carries about 190,000 clones, roughly 80% recorded once. Unrecorded immune exposures were likely, despite nominal health at sampling. Turning to this clone: Its antigen remains unidentified.

This chain connects TRBV5-4 to TRBJ2-7, with TRBD1 identical over 7 bases. Specimen: PBMCs. The TCR comes from a man between 40 and 49 years old in good health and CMV-seropositive. CDR3 region: CASSPNRQGRYEQYF. In DNA, the CDR3 is TGTGCCAGCAGCCCGAACCGACAGGGTAGGTACGAGCAGTACTTC.